This TCR beta chain was retrieved from a study of T-cell memory formation after mild COVID-19. Concerning this clonotype: What it recognizes is unknown.

This CDR3 has 14 amino acids. Per germline, CDR1 SNHLY and CDR2 FYNNEI. Trimming shortened V by 10 bases and J by 2 bases, and 15 bases separated the two germline ends. Study-wide findings and caveats: That cross-reactive memory joined was suggested by some responding clones appearing in pre-infection memory.

MiXCR, run by TCRdb on the 5' RACE reads, gives a single entry per CDR3 protein. The sample lists fewer than 70,000 distinct CDR3 sequences, approximately 9.5% occurring once. Sequencing input: PBMCs or a T cell subset sorted from them (not recorded which). This sequence joins TRBV2 and TRBJ2-1; D is ambiguous. This clonotype was sampled from a man in his late teens or twenties who had mild COVID-19 (a few samples of this study predate the infection). Cell type and time point are not known. The CDR3 loop reads CATEASAAYNEQFF. For the CDR3, the DNA is TGTGCCACCGAAGCCTCTGCGGCCTACAATGAGCAGTTCTTC.